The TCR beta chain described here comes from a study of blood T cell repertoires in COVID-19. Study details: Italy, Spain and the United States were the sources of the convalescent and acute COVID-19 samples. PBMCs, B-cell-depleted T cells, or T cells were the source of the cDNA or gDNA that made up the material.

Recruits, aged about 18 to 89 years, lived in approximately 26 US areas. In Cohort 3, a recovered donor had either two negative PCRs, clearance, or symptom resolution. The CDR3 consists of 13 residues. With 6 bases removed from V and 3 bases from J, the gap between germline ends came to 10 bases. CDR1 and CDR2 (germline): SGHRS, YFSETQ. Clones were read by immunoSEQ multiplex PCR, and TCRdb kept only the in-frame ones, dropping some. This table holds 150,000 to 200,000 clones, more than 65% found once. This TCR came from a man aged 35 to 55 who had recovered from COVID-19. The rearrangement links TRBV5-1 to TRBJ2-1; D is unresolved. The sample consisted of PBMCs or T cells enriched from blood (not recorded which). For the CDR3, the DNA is TGCGCCAGCACGGAAGCAGGCTACAATGAGCAGTTCTTC. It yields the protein CASTEAGYNEQFF.